One sample yielded the 21 T cell receptor beta chains listed below, sequenced in a study of T cell responses to AZD1222 COVID-19 vaccine. Generated by immunoSEQ multiplex PCR, the TCRdb table keeps only in-frame clones and is missing some. The table records 80,000 or so clones, 80% to 90% of them present only once. The material was peripheral blood, obtained on day 0 of AZD1222 vaccination. These receptors all come from an adult in good health.

The V call is TRBV19, the J call TRBJ1-5; D is unclear. The V end was cut by 10 bases, the J end by 0 bases, with 10 bases between. Germline assignment: CDR1 LNHDA and CDR2 SQIVND (reference sequence). The CDR3 is 13 amino acids. The CDR3 spells CATAANSNQPQHF. The CDR3 nucleotides read TGTGCCACCGCTGCAAATAGCAATCAGCCCCAGCATTTT.

This clone was recorded only once. V gene TRBV12-3 or TRBV12-4 combines with J gene TRBJ1-1, with D tentatively TRBD1 (5 bases). The CDR3 extends over 13 amino acids. Trimming took off 4 bases at V and 6 bases at J, with 12 bases between the two ends. CDR3 DNA: TGTGCCAGCAGTTCATATGGGGCTGCTGAAGCTTTCTTT. It is translated as CASSSYGAAEAFF.

This chain uses TRBV30 with TRBJ1-1, with D unclear. The V gene lost 0 bases and the J gene lost 4 bases, with 9 bases spanning the gap. The CDR3 is 13 residues long. CDR1 and CDR2 (germline): GTSNPN, SVGIG (reference sequence). Here the CDR3 reads CAWSVQVRTEAFF. The CDR3 coding sequence is TGTGCCTGGAGTGTACAAGTACGCACTGAAGCTTTCTTT.

The J gene is TRBJ2-2, the V gene TRBV7-8, with 7 nucleotides matching TRBD1. V shed 5 bases, J shed 8 bases, and the junction held 11 bases outside the gene matches. The CDR3 is 15 amino acids. Germline values: CDR1 SGHVS, CDR2 FQNEAQ. As DNA, the CDR3 is TGTGCCAGCAGCCGAAGGGACAGAAAGGCGGGGGAGCTGTTTTTT. This gives the protein CASSRRDRKAGELFF. Full variable domain (outside the CDR3, taken from reference TRBV7-8 and TRBJ2-2): GAGVSQSPRYKVAKRGQDVALRCDPISGHVSLFWYQQALGQGPEFLTYFQNEAQLDKSGLPSDRFFAERPEGSVSTLKIQRTQQEDSAVYLCASSRRDRKAGELFFGEGSRLTVL.

The chain links TRBV13 to TRBJ1-1, with D tentatively TRBD1 (5 bases). This CDR3 comprises 18 residues. Germline CDR1 is PRHDT and CDR2 is FYEKMQ (reference sequence). V shed 6 bases and J shed 0 bases, with 23 bases lying between them. The CDR3 is CASRILGWDRRLNTEAFF. The DNA of the CDR3 is TGTGCCAGCAGGATCTTAGGGTGGGACCGACGCCTGAACACTGAAGCTTTCTTT.

CDR3 region: CASSPDGNNYGYTF. The CDR3 coding sequence is TGCGCCAGCAGCCCGGACGGCAATAACTATGGCTACACCTTC. The chain couples TRBV5-1 to TRBJ1-2; D unresolved. There are 14 residues in the CDR3. The V end was cut by 4 bases, the J end by 1 base, with 11 bases between. CDR1 SGHRS and CDR2 YFSETQ come from the germline V gene. The whole variable domain, remainder taken from reference TRBV5-1 and TRBJ1-2, is KAGVTQTPRYLIKTRGQQVTLSCSPISGHRSVSWYQQTPGQGLQFLFEYFSETQRNKGNFPGRFSGRQFSNSRSEMNVSTLELGDSALYLCASSPDGNNYGYTFGSGTRLTVV.

This chain links TRBV28 with TRBJ2-6, with unresolved D. The CDR3 length is 18 residues. V lost 6 bases and J lost 0, with 18 bases in between. CDR1 and CDR2 from the germline V gene are MDHEN and SYDVKM. The CDR3 reads CASRPPGLTYSGANVLTF. Written as DNA, the CDR3 is TGTGCCAGCAGGCCCCCCGGGCTAACATACTCTGGGGCCAACGTCCTGACTTTC.

J is TRBJ1-2 and V is TRBV24-1; TRBD1 aligns across 11 bases. The ends lost 4 bases at V and 2 bases at J; junction bases unmatched: 5. The V gene's germline CDR1 is KGHDR and CDR2 SFDVKD. The CDR3 loop spans 16 amino acids. The CDR3: CATSDQGQGGNYGYTF. In DNA form, the CDR3 reads TGTGCCACCAGTGACCAGGGACAGGGGGGAAACTATGGCTACACCTTC.

This sequence joins TRBV28 and TRBJ1-5; D may be TRBD1 (6 bases). This CDR3 contains 17 residues. Trimming shortened V by 3 bases and J by 0 bases, and 15 bases separated the two germline ends. Germline V gene lookup returns CDR1 MDHEN and CDR2 SYDVKM. The CDR3 DNA follows: TGTGCCAGCAGTTTTTTGGAGGACAGCAATAGCAATCAGCCCCAGCATTTT. Encoded protein: CASSFLEDSNSNQPQHF.

This clone was seen more than once but under ten times. V usage is TRBV6-6 and J usage is TRBJ1-2, with D possibly TRBD1 on 6 matching bases. The CDR3 extends over 19 amino acids. Per the germline V gene, CDR1 is MNHNY and CDR2 is SVGAGI (reference sequence). Trimming took 5 bases from V and 1 from J, leaving 26 bases between them. This CDR3 reads CASSPRDLGRGDHNYGYTF. The DNA for the CDR3 is TGTGCCAGCAGTCCTCGGGACTTGGGCAGGGGCGATCATAACTATGGCTACACCTTC.

The rearrangement uses TRBV6-5 and TRBJ2-7; D not certain. Germline CDR1 and CDR2: MNHEY and SVGAGI. The length of the CDR3 is 11 residues. V lost 8 bases to trimming and J lost 3 bases, with 8 bases between them. CDR3 nucleotide sequence: TGTGCCAGCTCCCTCCACTACGAGCAGTACTTC. It is translated as CASSLHYEQYF.

The genes are TRBV12-3 or TRBV12-4 and TRBJ1-2; D remains unclear. The V gene lost 6 bases and the J gene lost 3 bases, with 11 bases spanning the gap. This CDR3 spans 13 amino acids. The CDR3 sequence is CASRQTLYYGYTF. The CDR3 DNA is TGTGCCAGCAGGCAGACACTTTACTATGGCTACACCTTC.

The chain links TRBV6-5 to TRBJ2-2, with D uncertain. The CDR3 is 15 amino acids. With 5 bases removed from V and 0 bases from J, the gap between germline ends came to 10 bases. CDR1 and CDR2 from the germline V gene are MNHEY and SVGAGI. CDR3 in amino acids: CASSKDRPNTGELFF. CDR3 DNA sequence: TGTGCCAGCAGTAAGGACCGCCCGAACACCGGGGAGCTGTTTTTT.

The chain carries TRBV29-1 and TRBJ1-2; D unclear. The CDR3 runs 11 residues. The V end lost 7 bases, the J end lost 1 base, and 7 bases lay between the germline ends. Germline V CDR1 and CDR2: SQVTM, ANQGSEA. The CDR3 is CSAYDNYGYTF. CDR3 coding DNA: TGCAGCGCCTATGATAACTATGGCTACACCTTC.

The chain carries TRBV15 and TRBJ1-2; a possible D gene is TRBD1 (5 bases). Germline V CDR1 and CDR2: LNHNV, YYDKDF (reference sequence). The CDR3 contains 16 residues. Trimming pared 1 base from V and 7 bases from J, leaving 19 bases between. CDR3 residues: CATSRVISRRGVGYTF. CDR3 bases: TGTGCCACCAGCAGAGTAATTAGTAGGAGGGGTGTTGGCTACACCTTC.

The chain is built from TRBV20-1 and TRBJ1-2, with D uncertain. This CDR3 spans 11 amino acids. CDR1 is DFQATT, CDR2 SNEGSKA, per germline (reference sequence). With 3 bases removed from V and 5 bases from J, the gap between germline ends came to 7 bases. This CDR3 reads CSASVDYGYTF. As DNA, the CDR3 is TGCAGTGCTAGCGTCGATTATGGCTACACCTTC.

The table lists this clone with a few counts. In nucleotides, the CDR3 is TGCAGCGTTCGATCAGGGATCCGAAATGAAAAACTGTTTTTT. Residues: CSVRSGIRNEKLFF. The chain uses TRBV29-1 and TRBJ1-4, with D tentatively TRBD1 (5 bases). Deletions cut 5 bases from V and 5 bases from J, with 15 bases between. This CDR3 has 14 residues. In germline, CDR1 is SQVTM, CDR2 ANQGSEA. Together with reference TRBV29-1 and TRBJ1-4, the CDR3 gives the full variable domain: SAVISQKPSRDICQRGTSLTIQCQVDSQVTMMFWYRQQPGQSLTLIATANQGSEATYESGFVIDKFPISRPNLTFSTLTVSNMSPEDSSIYLCSVRSGIRNEKLFFGSGTQLSVL.

The chain employs TRBV9 and TRBJ1-1, with D uncertain. V was trimmed by 0 bases and J by 4 bases, leaving 10 bases between them. Germline-derived CDR1 and CDR2 are SGDLS and YYNGEE. The CDR3 runs to 14 residues. CDR3 sequence reads: CASSVGWGSTEAFF. The CDR3 nucleotides read TGTGCCAGCAGCGTAGGATGGGGATCCACTGAAGCTTTCTTT.

The V call is TRBV5-1, the J call TRBJ1-6, with 7 nucleotides matching TRBD1. Germline-derived CDR1 and CDR2 are SGHRS and YFSETQ. The V segment lost 0 bases and the J segment 6 bases; nucleotides outside the gene matches: 3. This CDR3 has 15 residues. This CDR3 is CASSLEYRGNSPLHF. The CDR3 DNA is TGCGCCAGCAGCTTGGAATACAGGGGTAATTCACCCCTCCACTTT.

This chain links TRBV18 with TRBJ1-2, with 9 nucleotides matching TRBD1. The CDR3 is 15 residues long. Looked up from germline, CDR1 is KGHSH and CDR2 is LQKENI. V lost 2 bases to trimming and J lost 3 bases; unmatched junction nucleotides: 4. Here the CDR3 reads CASSPRDRVDYGYTF. In DNA, the CDR3 is TGTGCCAGCTCACCAAGGGACAGGGTTGACTATGGCTACACCTTC.

CDR3 sequence (DNA): TGTGCCAGCAGCTTGGTTCCACCTAACTATGGCTACACCTTC. Encoded protein: CASSLVPPNYGYTF. V and J are TRBV5-8 and TRBJ1-2; D gene unclear. This CDR3 spans 14 amino acids. Trimming took 0 bases from V and 0 from J, leaving 6 bases between them. Germline loops: CDR1 SGHTS, CDR2 YDEGEE.